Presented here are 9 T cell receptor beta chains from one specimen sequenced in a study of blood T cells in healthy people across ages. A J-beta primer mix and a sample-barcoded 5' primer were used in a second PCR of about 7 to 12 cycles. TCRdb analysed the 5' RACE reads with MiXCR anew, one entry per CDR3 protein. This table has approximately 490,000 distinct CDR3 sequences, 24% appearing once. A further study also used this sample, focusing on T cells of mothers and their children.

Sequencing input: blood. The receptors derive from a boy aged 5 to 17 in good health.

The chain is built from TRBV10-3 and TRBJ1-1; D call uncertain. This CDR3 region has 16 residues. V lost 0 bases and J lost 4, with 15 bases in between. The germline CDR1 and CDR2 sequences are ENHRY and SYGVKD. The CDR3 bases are TGTGCCATCAGTGAGTCGGAGGGATCCGTCGGCACTGAAGCTTTCTTT. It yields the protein CAISESEGSVGTEAFF.

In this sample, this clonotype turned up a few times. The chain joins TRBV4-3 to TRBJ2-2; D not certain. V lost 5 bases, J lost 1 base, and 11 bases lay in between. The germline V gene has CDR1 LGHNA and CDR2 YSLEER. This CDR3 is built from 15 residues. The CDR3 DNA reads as TGCGCCAGCAGCAATGGGCGCCTGAACACCGGGGAGCTGTTTTTT. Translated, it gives CASSNGRLNTGELFF.

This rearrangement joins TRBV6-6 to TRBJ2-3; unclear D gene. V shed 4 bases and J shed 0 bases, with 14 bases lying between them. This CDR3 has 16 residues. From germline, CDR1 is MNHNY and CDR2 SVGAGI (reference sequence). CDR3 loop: CASSSSKKMSTDTQYF. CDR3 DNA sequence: TGTGCCAGCAGTTCCTCAAAGAAAATGAGCACAGATACGCAGTATTTT.

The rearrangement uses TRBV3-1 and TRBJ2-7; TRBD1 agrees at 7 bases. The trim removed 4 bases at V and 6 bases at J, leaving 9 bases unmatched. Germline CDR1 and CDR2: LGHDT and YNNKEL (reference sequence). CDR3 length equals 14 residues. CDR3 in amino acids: CASSPRGRWVEQYF. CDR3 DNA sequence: TGTGCCAGCAGCCCAAGGGGGCGCTGGGTCGAGCAGTACTTC.

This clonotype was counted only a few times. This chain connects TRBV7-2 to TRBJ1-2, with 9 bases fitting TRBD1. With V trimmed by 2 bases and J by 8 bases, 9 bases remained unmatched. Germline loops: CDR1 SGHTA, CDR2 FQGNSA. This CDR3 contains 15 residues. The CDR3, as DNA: TGTGCCAGCAGCTTACGTCGGGACAGGGCTGGCGGCTACACCTTC. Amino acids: CASSLRRDRAGGYTF.

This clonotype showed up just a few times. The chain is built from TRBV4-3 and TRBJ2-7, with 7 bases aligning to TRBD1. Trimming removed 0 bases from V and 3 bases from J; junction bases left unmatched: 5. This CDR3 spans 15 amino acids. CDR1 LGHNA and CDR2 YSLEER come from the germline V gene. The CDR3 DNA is TGCGCCAGCAGCCAAGATGCACAGGGGATCTACGAGCAGTACTTC. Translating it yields CASSQDAQGIYEQYF.

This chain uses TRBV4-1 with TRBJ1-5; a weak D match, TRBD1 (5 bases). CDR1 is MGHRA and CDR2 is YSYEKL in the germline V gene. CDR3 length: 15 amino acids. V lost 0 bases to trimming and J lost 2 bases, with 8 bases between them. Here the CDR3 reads CASSQETVGNQPQHF. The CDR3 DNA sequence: TGCGCCAGCAGCCAAGAGACAGTTGGCAATCAGCCCCAGCATTTT.

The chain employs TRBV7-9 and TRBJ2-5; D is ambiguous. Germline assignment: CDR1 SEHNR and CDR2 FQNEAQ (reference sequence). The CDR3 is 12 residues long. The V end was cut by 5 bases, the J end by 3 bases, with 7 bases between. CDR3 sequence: CASSRRKETQYF. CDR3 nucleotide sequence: TGTGCCAGCAGCAGACGAAAAGAGACCCAGTACTTC. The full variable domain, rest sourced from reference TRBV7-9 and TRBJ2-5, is DTGVSQNPRHKITKRGQNVTFRCDPISEHNRLYWYRQTLGQGPEFLTYFQNEAQLEKSRLLSDRFSAERPKGSFSTLEIQRTEQGDSAMYLCASSRRKETQYFGPGTRLLVL.

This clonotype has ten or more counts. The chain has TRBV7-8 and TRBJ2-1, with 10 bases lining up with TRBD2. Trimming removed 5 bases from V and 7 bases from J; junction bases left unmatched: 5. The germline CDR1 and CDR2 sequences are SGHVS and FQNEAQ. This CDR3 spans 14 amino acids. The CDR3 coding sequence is TGTGCCAGCAGCCCTACTAGCGGGAAGAATGAGCAGTTCTTC. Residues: CASSPTSGKNEQFF. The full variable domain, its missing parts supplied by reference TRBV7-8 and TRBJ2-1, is GAGVSQSPRYKVAKRGQDVALRCDPISGHVSLFWYQQALGQGPEFLTYFQNEAQLDKSGLPSDRFFAERPEGSVSTLKIQRTQQEDSAVYLCASSPTSGKNEQFFGPGTRLTVL.